This T cell receptor beta chain was sequenced for a study of response to subunit inactivated influenza vaccine. This clonotype was observed a handful of times. One entry per CDR3 protein results from TCRdb running MiXCR on the RT-PCR reads. This table holds 610,000 or so distinct CDR3 sequences, 11% to 15% found once. The CDR3 spans 20 residues. With 6 bases clipped from V and 4 bases from J, the junction kept 21 bases outside the gene matches. CDR1 MNHEY and CDR2 SVGEGT come from the germline V gene. The clonotype was recovered from a man over 45 who received an inactivated influenza vaccine. The rearrangement links TRBV6-2 or TRBV6-3 to TRBJ1-6; TRBD1 matches 7 bases. Sample: PBMCs from blood, taken roughly 12 days after vaccination. The CDR3: CASSPKGDRQSSHYNSPLHF. CDR3 DNA: TGTGCCAGCAGCCCCAAGGGGGACAGACAATCAAGCCATTATAATTCACCCCTCCACTTT.